What follows are 29 T cell receptor beta chains derived from one specimen sequenced in a study of shared clonotypes between healthy human individuals. Terminally differentiated effector memory CD45RA+ cells were excluded from the naive CD8 cells, which were CD45RO-negative and positively selected for CCR7. The assay was immunoSEQ multiplex PCR, and TCRdb's table has in-frame clones only and misses some. The repertoire includes about 2.1 million clones, 90% to 95% of them detected once, and around 1.7% sits in the top ten. Sequencing was done on a sample of naive CD8+ T cells from PBMCs. These receptors were collected from a man aged 18 to 29 in good health. Some clones in this sample may be carry-over from other donors' samples.

In DNA, the CDR3 is TGTGCCAGCGGAATTCGACAGGAACCCTACGAGCAGTACTTC. Amino acid sequence: CASGIRQEPYEQYF. The chain couples TRBV11-2 to TRBJ2-7; D may be TRBD1 (6 bases). The V and J ends lost 8 bases and 2 bases respectively, with 16 bases between them. The length of the CDR3 is 14 residues. CDR1 SGHAT and CDR2 FQNNGV come from the germline V gene.

The chain is built from TRBV29-1 and TRBJ2-7, with a tentative D call TRBD1 (6 bases). Germline V gene sequence: CDR1 SQVTM, CDR2 ANQGSEA. CDR3 length equals 16 residues. V gave up 6 bases and J gave up 3 bases, with 24 bases separating them. CDR3 region: CSVQGEIRTGYYEQYF. CDR3 sequence (DNA): TGCAGCGTCCAAGGCGAAATACGAACAGGGTACTACGAGCAGTACTTC.

Worth noting for this clone: The same CDR3 arises from other DNA sequences in this sample as well. The gene calls are TRBV9 and TRBJ1-2; a possible D gene is TRBD1 (6 bases). The CDR3 is 15 residues long. V shed 4 bases and J shed 2 bases, with 15 bases lying between them. Looked up from germline, CDR1 is SGDLS and CDR2 is YYNGEE. The CDR3 DNA reads as TGTGCCAGCAGCCCGGGGGACACTCCCAACTATGGCTACACCTTC. Translating it yields CASSPGDTPNYGYTF.

This clone was counted once. The rearrangement joins TRBV19 to TRBJ1-2; D is ambiguous. Trimming pared 4 bases from V and 3 bases from J, leaving 18 bases between. The germline V gene has CDR1 LNHDA and CDR2 SQIVND (reference sequence). This CDR3 is built from 16 residues. The CDR3 nucleotides read TGTGCCAGTAGTACCCGCCCCGAAAGTGTTGACTATGGCTACACCTTC. It specifies CASSTRPESVDYGYTF.

The chain couples TRBV6-1 to TRBJ2-5, with D unclear. In germline, CDR1 is MNHNS, CDR2 SASEGT. CDR3 length equals 16 residues. V was shortened by 2 bases and J by 1 base, with 14 bases between the two germline ends. Here the CDR3 DNA reads TGTGCCAGCAGTGAACGGAGAGGTTTTCCCCAAGAGACCCAGTACTTC. Its translation is CASSERRGFPQETQYF.

This clone appeared a single time. The chain links TRBV28 to TRBJ2-7; 9 nucleotides agree with TRBD1. The germline V gene has CDR1 MDHEN and CDR2 SYDVKM. Trimming took 6 bases from V and 2 from J; bases not matched to a gene: 14. The CDR3 consists of 17 residues. The CDR3 is CASSPGTGKLPPYEQYF. The CDR3 nucleotides read TGTGCCAGCAGCCCCGGGACAGGGAAGCTCCCACCCTACGAGCAGTACTTC.

This chain connects TRBV9 to TRBJ2-1; D perhaps matches TRBD2 (6 bases). V was cut by 3 bases and J by 2 bases, with 9 bases left in between. The CDR3 contains 14 residues. Per the germline V gene, CDR1 is SGDLS and CDR2 is YYNGEE. The CDR3 reads CASSGRGPYNEQFF. The DNA for the CDR3 is TGTGCCAGCAGCGGGCGGGGACCCTACAATGAGCAGTTCTTC.

This chain joins TRBV1 and TRBJ1-4; TRBD1, the table's D call, was not compared with the DNA. TRBV1 is tagged as a pseudogene. This CDR3 has 18 residues. The CDR3 DNA reads as TGCACCAGCAGCCAAGAAGGGGCAGGGAAGAGCTCTAATGAAAAACTGTTTTTT. Its translation: CTSSQEGAGKSSNEKLFF.

V gene TRBV19 combines with J gene TRBJ1-1; TRBD1 matches 7 bases. The V gene end was trimmed by 4 bases and the J gene end by 0 bases; junction bases not matched to a gene: 2. This CDR3 has 14 residues. Per the germline V gene, CDR1 is LNHDA and CDR2 is SQIVND (reference sequence). CDR3 region: CASSKGQLNTEAFF. In nucleotides, the CDR3 is TGTGCCAGTAGTAAGGGACAGTTGAACACTGAAGCTTTCTTT.

This chain links TRBV29-1 with TRBJ1-1; a possible D gene is TRBD1 (6 bases). In germline, CDR1 is SQVTM, CDR2 ANQGSEA. Trimming left V 4 bases short and J 7 bases short, with 13 bases between. The CDR3 has 12 residues. CDR3: CSVVGDRNEAFF. The DNA for the CDR3 is TGCAGCGTTGTAGGAGACAGGAATGAAGCTTTCTTT.

The chain joins TRBV5-4 to TRBJ2-2; D is uncertain. Trimming cost V 4 bases and J 2 bases, with 15 bases left between them. CDR3 length equals 16 residues. CDR1 SGHNT and CDR2 YYREEE come from the germline V gene (reference sequence). The CDR3 bases are TGTGCCAGCAGCACGAGACTCCTAGAAAACACCGGGGAGCTGTTTTTT. Its protein is CASSTRLLENTGELFF.

The chain carries TRBV11-2 and TRBJ2-7, with 8 bases aligning to TRBD2. The CDR3 sequence is 15 residues long. The germline V gene encodes CDR1 SGHAT and CDR2 FQNNGV. The V gene end was trimmed by 3 bases and the J gene end by 3 bases; junction bases not matched to a gene: 7. Here the CDR3 DNA reads TGTGCCAGCAGCTTCCGCGGCGGGGGGTTCTACGAGCAGTACTTC. It codes for CASSFRGGGFYEQYF.

The chain employs TRBV9 and TRBJ2-2, with D tentatively TRBD2 (8 bases). The CDR3 is 22 residues long. Trimming stripped 3 bases from V and 4 bases from J, with 34 bases between. Per germline, CDR1 SGDLS and CDR2 YYNGEE. CDR3 bases: TGTGCCAGCAGCGAACCAGGGGGGGACCTACGCCGGGCCGGGAGGGCCACCGGGGAGCTGTTTTTT. It yields the protein CASSEPGGDLRRAGRATGELFF.

This clone was observed a few times. V and J are TRBV9 and TRBJ2-7; 7 bases line up with TRBD2. The germline CDR1 and CDR2 sequences are SGDLS and YYNGEE. Trimming took 6 bases from V and 5 from J; bases not matched to a gene: 11. The CDR3 is 14 amino acids. In DNA, the CDR3 is TGTGCCAGCACCTTAGTTTCCCGGGGGGACGAGCAGTACTTC. Residues: CASTLVSRGDEQYF.

This chain joins TRBV5-1 and TRBJ2-2; TRBD1 agrees at 9 bases. The CDR3 spans 16 residues. The V segment lost 4 bases and the J segment 5 bases; nucleotides outside the gene matches: 9. CDR1 SGHRS and CDR2 YFSETQ come from the germline V gene. The CDR3 DNA reads as TGCGCCAGCAGCCTAACTACAGGGGGCGCGACCGGGGAGCTGTTTTTT. This sequence encodes CASSLTTGGATGELFF.

The rearrangement joins TRBV6-5 to TRBJ2-2; the D call may be TRBD1 or TRBD2 (5 bases each). Trimming took off 11 bases at V and 3 bases at J, with 16 bases between the two ends. The CDR3 is 14 residues long. Per the germline V gene, CDR1 is MNHEY and CDR2 is SVGAGI. The CDR3 loop is CAASSGADTGELFF. In DNA form, the CDR3 reads TGTGCCGCTAGCAGTGGGGCAGACACCGGGGAGCTGTTTTTT.

This chain joins TRBV15 and TRBJ1-5, with D unresolved. This CDR3 comprises 15 residues. The V end was cut by 3 bases, the J end by 2 bases, with 11 bases between. The germline gives CDR1 LNHNV, CDR2 YYDKDF (reference sequence). CDR3 DNA: TGTGCCACCAGCAGGGCTAGGGAAGGCAATCAGCCCCAGCATTTT. It encodes CATSRAREGNQPQHF. The full variable domain, with the rest looked up from reference TRBV15 and TRBJ1-5, is DAMVIQNPRYQVTQFGKPVTLSCSQTLNHNVMYWYQQKSSQAPKLLFHYYDKDFNNEADTPDNFQSRRPNTSFCFLDIRSPGLGDTAMYLCATSRAREGNQPQHFGDGTRLSIL.

Regarding this clone: This specimen includes other DNA sequences encoding the same CDR3. The chain uses TRBV27 and TRBJ2-1; D is unclear. The CDR3 loop spans 12 amino acids. Germline CDR1 and CDR2: MNHEY and SMNVEV (reference sequence). Trimming stripped 2 bases from V and 8 bases from J, with 7 bases between. CDR3 nucleotides: TGTGCCAGCAGTTTACCTGGGGATGAGCAGTTCTTC. Protein: CASSLPGDEQFF.

Concerning this clone itself: Other DNA sequences in this sample translate to the same CDR3. This chain uses TRBV27 with TRBJ2-1; D is uncertain. The CDR3 loop spans 11 amino acids. V was pared by 3 bases and J by 10 bases, with 7 bases between. Germline CDR1 is MNHEY and CDR2 is SMNVEV (reference sequence). The CDR3 spells CASSFGREQFF. In DNA, the CDR3 is TGTGCCAGCAGTTTTGGCAGGGAGCAGTTCTTC.

J is TRBJ2-1 and V is TRBV10-3; TRBD2 matches 9 bases. This CDR3 is 15 amino acids long. Germline-derived CDR1 and CDR2 are ENHRY and SYGVKD. Trimming removed 6 bases from V and 7 bases from J; junction bases left unmatched: 10. The CDR3 is CAISGFISGRNEQFF. The CDR3 DNA reads as TGTGCCATCAGCGGATTTATAAGCGGGAGGAATGAGCAGTTCTTC.

The genes are TRBV29-1 and TRBJ2-3; weak D call: TRBD2 (6 bases). The CDR3 length is 15 residues. The V gene's germline CDR1 is SQVTM and CDR2 ANQGSEA. V was pared by 0 bases and J by 7 bases, with 17 bases between. The CDR3 loop is CSVEEVAEPAYTQYF. The CDR3 DNA follows: TGCAGCGTTGAAGAGGTAGCGGAGCCCGCGTATACGCAGTATTTT.

The V and J genes are TRBV6-1 and TRBJ2-7, with D unresolved. Germline V gene lookup returns CDR1 MNHNS and CDR2 SASEGT. Trimming stripped 3 bases from V and 2 bases from J, with 11 bases between. The CDR3 runs to 14 residues. The CDR3, as DNA: TGTGCCAGCAGTGACGGTCCGACCCCCTACGAGCAGTACTTC. Translation gives CASSDGPTPYEQYF.

CDR3 coding DNA: TGTGCCATCAGGCCCGGAGCCGCCACTGAAGCTTTCTTT. It yields the protein CAIRPGAATEAFF. The genes are TRBV10-3 and TRBJ1-1; D gene uncertain. Germline V gene sequence: CDR1 ENHRY, CDR2 SYGVKD. V lost 6 bases and J 4 bases, leaving 12 bases between the germline ends. This CDR3 region has 13 residues.

V gene TRBV7-9 combines with J gene TRBJ1-3; perhaps TRBD1 as D (5 bases). The CDR3 totals 13 residues. The germline gives CDR1 SEHNR, CDR2 FQNEAQ (reference sequence). The V end lost 5 bases, the J end lost 4 bases, and 9 bases lay between the germline ends. Here the CDR3 DNA reads TGTGCCAGCAGCCGACGGGGGGGAAACACCATATATTTT. Its translation: CASSRRGGNTIYF.

The CDR3: CASSIYLEGVSYGYTF. The CDR3 DNA reads as TGTGCCAGTAGTATATACCTAGAGGGAGTGAGCTATGGCTACACCTTC. The chain recombines TRBV19 with TRBJ1-2; D gene ambiguous. CDR3 length equals 16 residues. Germline V gene lookup returns CDR1 LNHDA and CDR2 SQIVND (reference sequence). V was shortened by 2 bases and J by 4 bases, with 17 bases between the two germline ends. The whole variable domain, filled in from reference TRBV19 and TRBJ1-2, reads DGGITQSPKYLFRKEGQNVTLSCEQNLNHDAMYWYRQDPGQGLRLIYYSQIVNDFQKGDIAEGYSVSREKKESFPLTVTSAQKNPTAFYLCASSIYLEGVSYGYTFGSGTRLTVV.

The chain is built from TRBV27 and TRBJ2-5; no definite D call. The germline V gene has CDR1 MNHEY and CDR2 SMNVEV (reference sequence). Trimming pared 1 base from V and 0 bases from J, leaving 3 bases between. The CDR3 totals 13 residues. The CDR3 here is CASSLFYQETQYF. CDR3 coding DNA: TGTGCCAGCAGTTTATTCTACCAAGAGACCCAGTACTTC.

The chain carries TRBV25-1 and TRBJ1-2; no reliable D call. The V end was cut by 3 bases, the J end by 3 bases, with 11 bases between. Germline CDR1 is MGHDK and CDR2 is SYGVNS. The CDR3 sequence is 14 residues long. The CDR3 loop is CASSEGVFHYGYTF. CDR3 nucleotides: TGTGCCAGCAGTGAGGGAGTCTTCCACTATGGCTACACCTTC.

For this clone: This sample also contains other DNA sequences that code for the same CDR3. The chain has TRBV19 and TRBJ1-1, with D possibly TRBD1 on 6 matching bases. CDR3 size: 13 residues. Germline values: CDR1 LNHDA, CDR2 SQIVND (reference sequence). V lost 3 bases and J lost 5, with 10 bases in between. The CDR3 bases are TGTGCCAGTAGTATGTGGCAGGGGACTGAAGCTTTCTTT. Amino acid sequence: CASSMWQGTEAFF.

The V gene is TRBV21-1, the J gene TRBJ1-1. TRBV21-1 represents a pseudogene. This CDR3 has 15 amino acids. CDR3 coding DNA: TGTGCCAGCAGCAAGGGATATTTCGTGGACACTGAAGCTTTCTTT. Its translation is CASSKGYFVDTEAFF.